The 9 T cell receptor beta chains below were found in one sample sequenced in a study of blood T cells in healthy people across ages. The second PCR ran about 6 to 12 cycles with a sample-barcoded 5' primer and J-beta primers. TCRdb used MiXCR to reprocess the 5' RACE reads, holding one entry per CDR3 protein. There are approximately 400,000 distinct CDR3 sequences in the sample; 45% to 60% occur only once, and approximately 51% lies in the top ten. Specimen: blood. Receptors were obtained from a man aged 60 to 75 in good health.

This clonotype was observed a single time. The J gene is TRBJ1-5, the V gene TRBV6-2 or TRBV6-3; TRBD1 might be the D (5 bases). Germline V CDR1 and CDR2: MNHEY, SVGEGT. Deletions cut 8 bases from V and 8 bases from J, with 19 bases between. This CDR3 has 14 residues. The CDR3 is CASGAPPGVKPQHF. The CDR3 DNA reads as TGTGCCAGCGGCGCCCCCCCGGGGGTTAAGCCCCAGCATTTT.

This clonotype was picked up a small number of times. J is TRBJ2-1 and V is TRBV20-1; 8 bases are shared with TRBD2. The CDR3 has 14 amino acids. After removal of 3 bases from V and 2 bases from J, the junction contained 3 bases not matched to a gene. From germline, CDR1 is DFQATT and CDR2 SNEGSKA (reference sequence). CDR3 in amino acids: CSASRRGAYNEQFF. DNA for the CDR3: TGCAGTGCTAGTCGGCGGGGGGCCTACAATGAGCAGTTCTTC.

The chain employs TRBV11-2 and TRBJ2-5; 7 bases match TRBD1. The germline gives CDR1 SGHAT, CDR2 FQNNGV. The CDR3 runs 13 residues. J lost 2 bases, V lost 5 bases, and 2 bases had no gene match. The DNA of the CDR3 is TGTGCCAGCAGCACAGGGGTTCAAGAGACCCAGTACTTC. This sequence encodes CASSTGVQETQYF.

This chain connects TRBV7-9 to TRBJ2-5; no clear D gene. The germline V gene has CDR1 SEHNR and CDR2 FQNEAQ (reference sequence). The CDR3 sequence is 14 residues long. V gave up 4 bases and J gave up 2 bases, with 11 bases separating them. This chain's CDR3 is CASSSGMGQETQYF. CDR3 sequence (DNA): TGTGCCAGCAGCTCCGGCATGGGGCAAGAGACCCAGTACTTC.

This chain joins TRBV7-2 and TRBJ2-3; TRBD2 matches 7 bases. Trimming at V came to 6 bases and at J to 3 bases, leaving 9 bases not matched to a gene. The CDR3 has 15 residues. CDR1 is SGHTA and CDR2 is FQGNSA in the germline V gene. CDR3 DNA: TGTGCCAGCAGACGGGAGGCCGGGGGAACAGATACGCAGTATTTT. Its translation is CASRREAGGTDTQYF.

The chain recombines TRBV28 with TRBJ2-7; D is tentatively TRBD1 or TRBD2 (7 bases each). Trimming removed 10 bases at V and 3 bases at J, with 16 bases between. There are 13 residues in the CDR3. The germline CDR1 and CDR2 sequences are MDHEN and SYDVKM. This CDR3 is CATRGGLGYEQYF. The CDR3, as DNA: TGTGCCACCAGGGGGGGTTTAGGCTACGAGCAGTACTTC.

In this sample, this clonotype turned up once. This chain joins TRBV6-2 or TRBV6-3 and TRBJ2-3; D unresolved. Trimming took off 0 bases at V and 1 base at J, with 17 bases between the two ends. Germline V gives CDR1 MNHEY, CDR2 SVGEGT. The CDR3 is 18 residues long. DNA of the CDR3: TGTGCCAGCAGTTACTCGAGTCAAGACGTTTTGGGCACAGATACGCAGTATTTT. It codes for CASSYSSQDVLGTDTQYF.

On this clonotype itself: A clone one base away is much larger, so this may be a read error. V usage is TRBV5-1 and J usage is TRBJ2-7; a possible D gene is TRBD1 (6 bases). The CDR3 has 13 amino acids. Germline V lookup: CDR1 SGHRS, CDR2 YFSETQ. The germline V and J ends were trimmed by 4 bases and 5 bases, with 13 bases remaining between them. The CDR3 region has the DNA TGCGCCAGCAGCCCGGGACATCCAGACGAGCAGTACTTC. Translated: CASSPGHPDEQYF. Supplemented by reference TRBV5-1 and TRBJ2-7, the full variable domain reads KAGVTQTPRYLIKTRGQQVTLSCSPISGHRSVSWYQQTPGQGLQFLFEYFSETQRNKGNFPGRFSGRQFSNSRSEMNVSTLELGDSALYLCASSPGHPDEQYFGPGTRLTVT.

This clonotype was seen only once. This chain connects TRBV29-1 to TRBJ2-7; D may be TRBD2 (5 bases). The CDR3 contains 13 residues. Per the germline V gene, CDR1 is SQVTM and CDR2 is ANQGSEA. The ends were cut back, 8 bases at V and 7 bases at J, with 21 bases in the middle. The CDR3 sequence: CSFRSGSYNEQYF. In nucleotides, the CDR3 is TGCAGCTTTCGGAGCGGTTCCTACAATGAGCAGTACTTC.